This entry is about one T cell receptor (beta chain). The CDR3 has 13 residues. Deletions cut 4 bases from V and 0 bases from J, with 5 bases between. CDR1 and CDR2 (germline): PRHDT, FYEKMQ (reference sequence). Positive CCR7 selection of CD45RO-negative cells yielded the naive CD8 cells, and terminally differentiated effector memory CD45RA+ cells were excluded. Clones were sequenced by immunoSEQ multiplex PCR, and TCRdb holds only the in-frame ones, with some missing. Of approximately 740,000 clones listed, around 92% were seen once; the top ten hold approximately 25%. This sample is drawn from a study of shared clonotypes between healthy human individuals.

The sequencing sample was made of naive CD8+ T cells sorted from blood. The chain uses TRBV13 and TRBJ2-3; D is unresolved. This sequence originates from a young man in good health. CDR3 loop: CASSSDSTDTQYF. The CDR3, as DNA: TGTGCCAGCAGCTCCGATAGCACAGATACGCAGTATTTT.